The present TCR beta chain was sequenced within a study of tumor-infiltrating lymphocytes in primary liver carcinoma (dated by TCRdb to about 2017). About the full investigation: The five patients, three men and two women aged 30 to 69 years, had hepatocellular carcinoma (four) or combined HCC and intrahepatic cholangiocarcinoma (one). The study combined TCRbeta repertoire sequencing, expression microarrays and whole-exome sequencing across five regions of each liver tumor, with adjacent normal tissue and blood. TCRbeta repertoire sequencing covered 35 specimens from 5 patients: about 25 tumor regions, 5 adjacent noncancerous liver tissues and 5 peripheral blood samples. The five patients had tumors staged T1-T3 N0M0, with maximum diameters ranging from about 4.2 to 11 cm. Samples yielded roughly 3.65 to 7.13 million productive TCRbeta reads; read depth did not differ significantly between tissue types. High reproducibility was observed for the technical replicate repertoires, with mean shared-clone rates about 0.89 and correlation coefficients above 0.95.

Using a constant-region primer and ProtoScript II reverse transcriptase, TCRbeta-specific cDNA was reverse-transcribed from roughly 500 ng total RNA. TCRbeta libraries were built with three nested multiplex PCR rounds, a slightly modified ARM-PCR procedure. Each of the first two PCR rounds ran for roughly 9 cycles and used multiplex TRBV1-TRBV30 forward primers together with a Cbeta reverse primer. Sample barcodes and Illumina adapters were attached in a final 25-cycle PCR using Deep VentR polymerase. Before sequencing, amplicons of 200-500 bp were gel-purified using a QIAquick gel extraction kit. An Illumina HiSeq 2500 was used to sequence the TCRbeta amplicons with 250-bp paired-end reads. The source study handled its data this way. Trimmomatic v0.33 was used to quality-trim the reads, and FLASH v1.2.11 was used to merge paired reads so that full CDR3 sequences could be recovered. MiGEC v1.2.1b assigned V, D and J germline segments to the rearranged TCRbeta sequences. Clonotype statistics, along with Shannon-Wiener diversity indices, were calculated using VDJtools v1.0.0. Except for diversity analysis, only each sample's 250 most abundant clonotypes were used in subsequent analyses to reduce sampling bias. The public reads were reanalyzed by TCRdb: fastp trimming at Q25, MiXCR alignment, in-frame beta chains only. Merged by CDR3 protein, the rows form single entries marked with the most common genes and DNA. The V and J calls reflect TCRdb's pipeline rather than the authors' work. The sample table shows about 92,000 distinct CDR3 sequences, and just over 65% are seen once. The ten largest clones take up about 27% of the sample.

The CDR3 sequence holds 12 residues, the cysteine and phenylalanine included. Only the CDR3 DNA stays, 36 bases, in frame from base 1. Findings and caveats that apply to the study as a whole: The study included only four to six patients, and the authors note findings should be validated in a larger study. Repertoire overlap was found to be higher between tumor regions (mean approximately 36%) than between tumor-adjacent (around 17%) or tumor-blood (about 14%) pairs, consistent with antigen-driven expansion. Only the TCR beta chain was sequenced, so true repertoire diversity is likely underestimated because unpaired alpha chains were not captured. Bulk unsorted samples precluded comparing CD4+ and CD8+ T cell repertoires. The top 250 clones accounted for a significantly greater share of the repertoire in tumors than in blood (p = 0.039).

Total RNA and DNA were co-extracted from around 18-30 mg of bulk tissue with the AllPrep DNA/RNA mini kit, without cell sorting. Between late 2015 and early 2016, a few patients in China with histopathologically diagnosed primary liver carcinoma had surgical resection. Chronic HBV infection was present in the patients, and the patients were treatment-naive at sampling. Each fresh piece of tumor and adjacent tissue was cut in two, with one half stored in RNAlater at -80 degrees C and the other half sent for histology. About this clonotype itself: The antigen it binds to is not known. Per-nucleotide qualities are absent, and no much larger clonotype sits a single base away.

The TCR sequence derives from a man aged 35 to 55 with primary liver carcinoma and hepatitis B virus infection. Specimen: tumor-adjacent normal liver tissue. The rearrangement combines TRBV12-3 or TRBV12-4 with TRBJ2-5, with the D gene too uncertain to name. CDR3 region: CACSIPMETQYF. DNA sequence: TGTGCATGCAGTATCCCCATGGAGACCCAGTACTTC.